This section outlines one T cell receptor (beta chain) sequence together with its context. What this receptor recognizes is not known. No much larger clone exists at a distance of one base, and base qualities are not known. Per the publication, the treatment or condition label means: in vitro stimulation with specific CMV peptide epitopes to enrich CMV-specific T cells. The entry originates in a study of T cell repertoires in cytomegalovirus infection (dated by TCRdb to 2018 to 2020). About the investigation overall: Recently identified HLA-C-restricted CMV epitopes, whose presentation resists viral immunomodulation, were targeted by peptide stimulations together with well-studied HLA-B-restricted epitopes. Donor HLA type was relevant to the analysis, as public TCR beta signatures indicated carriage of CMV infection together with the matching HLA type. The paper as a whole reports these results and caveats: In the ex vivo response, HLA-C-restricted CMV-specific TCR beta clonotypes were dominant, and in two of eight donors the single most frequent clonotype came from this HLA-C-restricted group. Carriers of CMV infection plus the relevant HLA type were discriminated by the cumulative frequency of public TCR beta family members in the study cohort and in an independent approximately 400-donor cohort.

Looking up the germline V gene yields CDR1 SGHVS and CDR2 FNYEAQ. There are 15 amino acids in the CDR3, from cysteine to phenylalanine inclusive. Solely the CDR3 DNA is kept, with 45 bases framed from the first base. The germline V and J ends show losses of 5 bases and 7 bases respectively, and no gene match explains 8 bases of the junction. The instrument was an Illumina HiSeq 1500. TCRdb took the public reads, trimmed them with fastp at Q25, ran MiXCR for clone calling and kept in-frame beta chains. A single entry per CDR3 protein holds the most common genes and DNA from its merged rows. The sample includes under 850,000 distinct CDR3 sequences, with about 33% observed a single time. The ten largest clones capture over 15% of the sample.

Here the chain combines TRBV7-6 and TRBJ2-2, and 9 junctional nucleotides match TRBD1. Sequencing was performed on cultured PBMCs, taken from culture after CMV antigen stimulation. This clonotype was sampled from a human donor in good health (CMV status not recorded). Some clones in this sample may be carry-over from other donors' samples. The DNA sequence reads TGTGCCAGCAGCCCGTTACAGGGGGCGGTCGGGGAGCTGTTTTTT. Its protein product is CASSPLQGAVGELFF.